Below, 15 T cell receptor beta chains from the same sample are listed, as sequenced in a study of technical replicates of blood from several donors. Using immunoSEQ multiplex PCR, the repertoire was profiled, and TCRdb retains in-frame clones only, with some absent. This table holds roughly 60,000 clones, 75% to 90% found once. Source material: PBMCs. These receptors originate from a human donor in good health. Some clones in this sample may be carry-over from other donors' samples.

The chain uses TRBV5-5 and TRBJ1-4, with D possibly being TRBD1 (6 bases). Germline CDR1 SGHKS, CDR2 YYEKEE (reference sequence). V was trimmed by 0 bases and J by 7 bases, leaving 13 bases between them. The CDR3 is made up of 15 amino acids. CDR3 sequence (DNA): TGTGCCAGCAGCTTGGCGATGCAGGGGATTGAAAAACTGTTTTTT. Protein product: CASSLAMQGIEKLFF.

This sequence joins TRBV5-6 and TRBJ2-1, with TRBD2 matching 7 bases. The V gene end was trimmed by 4 bases and the J gene end by 10 bases; junction bases not matched to a gene: 14. The CDR3 consists of 15 residues. Germline assignment: CDR1 SGHDT and CDR2 YYEEEE. DNA of the CDR3: TGTGCCAGCAGCCTAAGGACGGCGGGAGCGGGAGAGCAGTTCTTC. Translated: CASSLRTAGAGEQFF.

The chain employs TRBV11-3 and TRBJ2-7; no reliable D call. Germline values: CDR1 SGHNT, CDR2 YENEEA. V dropped 5 bases and J dropped 3 bases, with 8 bases sitting between them. The CDR3 length is 12 residues. The CDR3 loop reads CASSKNNYEQYF. The CDR3 nucleotides are TGTGCCAGCAGCAAAAATAACTACGAGCAGTACTTC.

This clone showed up just a few times. The CDR3 sequence is CASSQGQGGNQPQHF. The CDR3 DNA sequence: TGCGCCAGCAGCCAAGGACAGGGAGGCAATCAGCCCCAGCATTTT. The V and J genes are TRBV4-3 and TRBJ1-5; 7 bases line up with TRBD1. Germline-derived CDR1 and CDR2 are LGHNA and YSLEER. The CDR3 covers 15 residues. With V trimmed by 1 base and J by 2 bases, 2 bases remained unmatched.

The chain employs TRBV2 and TRBJ1-2; no reliable D call. Per germline, CDR1 SNHLY and CDR2 FYNNEI. This CDR3 contains 12 residues. The V and J ends lost 2 bases and 5 bases respectively, with 6 bases between them. CDR3 bases: TGTGCCAGCAGTGAACAGAGGTATGGCTACACCTTC. It is translated as CASSEQRYGYTF.

This clone has more than one count but fewer than ten. The chain is built from TRBV29-1 and TRBJ1-1; D is unclear. The CDR3 length is 11 residues. The V and J ends lost 5 bases and 5 bases respectively, with 9 bases between them. Germline CDR1 is SQVTM and CDR2 is ANQGSEA. CDR3 DNA sequence: TGCAGCGTTTGGCCGGGGACTGAAGCTTTCTTT. Translating it yields CSVWPGTEAFF.

The chain joins TRBV7-8 to TRBJ2-2, with TRBD2 matching over 7 bases. CDR3 length: 13 amino acids. Trimming at V came to 1 base and at J to 8 bases, leaving 1 base not matched to a gene. Germline V gene lookup returns CDR1 SGHVS and CDR2 FQNEAQ. CDR3: CASSLGGGGELFF. CDR3 in DNA: TGTGCCAGCAGCTTAGGCGGGGGAGGGGAGCTGTTTTTT.

This clone was seen a single time. The rearrangement links TRBV7-8 to TRBJ2-2, with D tentatively TRBD1 (6 bases). Germline lookup yields CDR1 SGHVS and CDR2 FQNEAQ. The V end was cut by 1 base, the J end by 4 bases, with 10 bases between. This CDR3 contains 15 residues. CDR3 in amino acids: CASSLVQGGTGELFF. In DNA, the CDR3 is TGTGCCAGCAGCTTAGTGCAAGGGGGCACCGGGGAGCTGTTTTTT.

The chain employs TRBV18 and TRBJ2-3; perhaps TRBD2 as D (6 bases). Looked up from germline, CDR1 is KGHSH and CDR2 is LQKENI. V was trimmed by 1 base and J by 0 bases, leaving 11 bases between them. The CDR3 runs 16 residues. The CDR3 reads CASSPRVGTSTDTQYF. Written as DNA, the CDR3 is TGTGCCAGCTCACCACGGGTAGGGACTAGCACAGATACGCAGTATTTT.

The J gene is TRBJ1-4, the V gene TRBV7-9; maybe TRBD1 (6 bases). Germline CDR1 SEHNR, CDR2 FQNEAQ (reference sequence). V was pared by 6 bases and J by 8 bases, with 10 bases between. The length of the CDR3 is 12 residues. The DNA for the CDR3 is TGTGCCAGCAGGGCGGGGGGCGAAAAACTGTTTTTT. It translates to CASRAGGEKLFF.

Here the CDR3 reads CASSGHRVRWNYGYTF. For the CDR3, the DNA is TGTGCCAGCAGCGGACACAGGGTCCGTTGGAACTATGGCTACACCTTC. The V and J genes are TRBV9 and TRBJ1-2; D might be TRBD1 (6 bases). CDR1 is SGDLS and CDR2 is YYNGEE in the germline V gene. Trimming stripped 3 bases from V and 2 bases from J, with 17 bases between. There are 16 residues in the CDR3.

This sequence joins TRBV25-1 and TRBJ1-5; 8 bases match TRBD1. The CDR3 is made up of 14 amino acids. Germline trimming cut 3 bases from V and 6 bases from J; bases unmatched to any gene: 4. Germline-derived CDR1 and CDR2 are MGHDK and SYGVNS. The CDR3 sequence is CASSETGARQPQHF. CDR3 DNA sequence: TGTGCCAGCAGTGAGACAGGGGCCCGTCAGCCCCAGCATTTT.

The chain carries TRBV7-2 and TRBJ2-1; TRBD2 is a possible D gene (5 bases). This CDR3 comprises 15 residues. Germline CDR1 and CDR2: SGHTA and FQGNSA. V shed 4 bases and J shed 5 bases, with 15 bases lying between them. CDR3 in DNA: TGTGCCAGCAGCTCCCGGAGGACCCCCGACAATGAGCAGTTCTTC. Its protein is CASSSRRTPDNEQFF.

The chain joins TRBV6-5 to TRBJ2-3; a weak D match, TRBD1 (6 bases). Germline CDR1 is MNHEY and CDR2 is SVGAGI. This CDR3 region has 14 residues. The ends were cut back, 5 bases at V and 4 bases at J, with 13 bases in the middle. CDR3 DNA sequence: TGTGCCAGCAGTGGGACAAGGGTGTCAGATACGCAGTATTTT. This sequence encodes CASSGTRVSDTQYF.

The V call is TRBV7-2, the J call TRBJ2-3, with TRBD1 matching 11 bases. Trimming took 1 base from V and 7 from J; bases not matched to a gene: 1. Germline V gene sequence: CDR1 SGHTA, CDR2 FQGNSA. The CDR3 extends over 14 amino acids. The CDR3: CASSLVDRGHTQYF. CDR3 bases: TGTGCCAGCAGCTTAGTGGACAGGGGGCATACGCAGTATTTT.